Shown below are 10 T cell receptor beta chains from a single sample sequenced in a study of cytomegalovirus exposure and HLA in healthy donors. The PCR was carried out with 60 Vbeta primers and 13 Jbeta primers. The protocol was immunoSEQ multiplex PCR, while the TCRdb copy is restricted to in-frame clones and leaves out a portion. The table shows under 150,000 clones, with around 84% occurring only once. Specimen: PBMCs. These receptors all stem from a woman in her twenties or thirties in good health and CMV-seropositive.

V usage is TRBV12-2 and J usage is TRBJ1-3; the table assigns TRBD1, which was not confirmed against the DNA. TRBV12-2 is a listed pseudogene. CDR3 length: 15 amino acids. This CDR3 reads CASRLAGPSGNTIYF. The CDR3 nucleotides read TGTGCAAGTCGCTTAGCGGGGCCCTCTGGAAACACCATATATTTT.

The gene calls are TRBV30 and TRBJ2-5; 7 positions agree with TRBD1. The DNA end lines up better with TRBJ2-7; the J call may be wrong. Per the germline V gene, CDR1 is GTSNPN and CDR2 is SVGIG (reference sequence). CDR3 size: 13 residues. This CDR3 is CASKTGISYEQYF. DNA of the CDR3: TGTGCCTCCAAGACAGGGATTTCCTACGAGCAGTACTTC.

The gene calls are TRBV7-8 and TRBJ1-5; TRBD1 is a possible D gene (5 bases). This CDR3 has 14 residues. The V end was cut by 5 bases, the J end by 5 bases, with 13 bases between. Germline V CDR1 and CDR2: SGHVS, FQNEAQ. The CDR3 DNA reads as TGTGCCAGCAGCGCTACAGGAATTTATCAGCCCCAGCATTTT. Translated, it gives CASSATGIYQPQHF.

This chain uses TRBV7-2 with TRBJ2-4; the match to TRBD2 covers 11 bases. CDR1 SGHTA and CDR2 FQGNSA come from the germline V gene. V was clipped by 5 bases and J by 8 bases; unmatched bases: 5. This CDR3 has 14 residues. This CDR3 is CASSPIAGGDIQYF. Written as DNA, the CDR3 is TGTGCCAGCAGCCCCATAGCGGGAGGGGACATTCAGTACTTC.

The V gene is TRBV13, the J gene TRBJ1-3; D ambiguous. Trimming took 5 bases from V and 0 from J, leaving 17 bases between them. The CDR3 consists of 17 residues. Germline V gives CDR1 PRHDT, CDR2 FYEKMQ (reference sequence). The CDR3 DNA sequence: TGTGCCAGCAGCATAACCCTAAAAAAAGCCTCTGGAAACACCATATATTTT. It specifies CASSITLKKASGNTIYF.

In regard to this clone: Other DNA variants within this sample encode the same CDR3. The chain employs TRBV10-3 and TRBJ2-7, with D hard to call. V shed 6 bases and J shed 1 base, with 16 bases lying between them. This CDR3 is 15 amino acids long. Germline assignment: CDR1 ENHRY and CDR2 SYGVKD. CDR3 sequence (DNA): TGTGCCATCAGACCTGATTTCGCGACTTCCTACGAGCAGTACTTC. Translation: CAIRPDFATSYEQYF.

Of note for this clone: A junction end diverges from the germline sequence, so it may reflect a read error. CDR3 residues: CASSPQQVSNGNTTYF. The CDR3 coding sequence is TGTGCCAGCAGCCCGCAACAGGTGTCTAATGGAAACACCACATATTTT. The chain links TRBV4-2 to TRBJ1-3; weak D call: TRBD1 (5 bases). This CDR3 is built from 16 residues. Germline CDR1 is LGHNA and CDR2 is YNFKEQ.

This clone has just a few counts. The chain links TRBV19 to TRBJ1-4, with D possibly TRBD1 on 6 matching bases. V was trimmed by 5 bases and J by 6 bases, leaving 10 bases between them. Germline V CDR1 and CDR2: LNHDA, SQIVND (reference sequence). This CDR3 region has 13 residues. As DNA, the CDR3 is TGTGCCAGTAGTGAGTACAGGGATGAAAAACTGTTTTTT. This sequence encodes CASSEYRDEKLFF.

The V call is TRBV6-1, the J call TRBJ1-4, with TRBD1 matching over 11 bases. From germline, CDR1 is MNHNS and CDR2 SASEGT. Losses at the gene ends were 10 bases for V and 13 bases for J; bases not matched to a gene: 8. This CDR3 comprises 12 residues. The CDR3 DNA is TGTGCCACCGGGGACAGGGGGATTGTACTGTTTTTT. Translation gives CATGDRGIVLFF.

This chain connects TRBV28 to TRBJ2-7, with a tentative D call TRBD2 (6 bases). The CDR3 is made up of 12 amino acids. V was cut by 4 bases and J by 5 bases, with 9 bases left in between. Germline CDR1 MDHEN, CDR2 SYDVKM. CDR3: CASSWGVNEQYF. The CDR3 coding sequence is TGTGCCAGCAGTTGGGGGGTCAACGAGCAGTACTTC.